What follows describes a single T cell receptor (beta chain). This clonotype was seen many times. What this receptor recognizes is not known. Base qualities were left out, and no much larger clone turns up one base away. This specimen comes from a study of CD8 T cells in ankylosing spondylitis (dated by TCRdb to the late 2010s). The study in broad terms: To find TCR variants linked to disease, the study profiled T cell receptor beta repertoires in ankylosing spondylitis patients and healthy donors. The full study cohort comprised 25 or so ankylosing spondylitis patients and some 110 healthy donors. Samples of peripheral blood were taken, and for ankylosing spondylitis patients, synovial fluid was collected as well.

Findings and caveats that apply to the study as a whole: Blood from ankylosing spondylitis patients appeared to be characterized by a TCR beta motif made up of about 8 highly homologous amino acid variants. Some of the motif variants had been reported before in the synovial fluid and blood of reactive arthritis patients, a finding that suggests common disease-initiation mechanisms. Significant enrichment of the disease-linked clones was reported in matched synovial fluid samples from ankylosing spondylitis patients. In peripheral blood, the disease-linked clones were found at relatively low frequencies and had a CD8+ phenotype.

V drops 4 bases and J drops 5 bases, leaving 11 bases in between. The CDR3, from cysteine to phenylalanine, totals 13 residues. Only the CDR3 region is kept as DNA, spanning 39 bases read in frame from base 1. The germline V gene yields SGDLS for CDR1 and YYNGEE for CDR2. TCRdb records Illumina HiSeq 2500 as the sequencer. TCR beta libraries were prepared by quantitative 5'-RACE with molecular barcodes. Turning to the authors' computational methods: A new computational method, built on a probabilistic model of VDJ rearrangement, was used to identify disease-linked TCR variants. TCRdb trimmed public reads at Q25 via fastp, called clones via MiXCR and kept in-frame beta chains. Entries are consolidated by CDR3 protein sequence, retaining the most common genes and DNA. The V and J calls reflect TCRdb's pipeline rather than the authors' work. In all, the sample holds tens of thousands of distinct CDR3 sequences, and 2.5% to 3.5% of those were seen once. The top ten hold around 2.8% of the sample.

The V and J genes are TRBV9 and TRBJ2-3; no D gene can be assigned with confidence. The TCR comes from a male donor with ankylosing spondylitis or in good health (not recorded which). The sequenced sample was blood, either unsorted or a sorted T cell fraction (not recorded which). In nucleotides, the sequence is TGTGCCAGCAGCCCGGTGGCCCGAGATACGCAGTATTTT. It translates as CASSPVARDTQYF. When the CDR3 is completed using the reference TRBV9 and TRBJ2-3 genes on either side, the full variable domain is DSGVTQTPKHLITATGQRVTLRCSPRSGDLSVYWYQQSLDQGLQFLIQYYNGEERAKGNILERFSAQQFPDLHSELNLSSLELGDSALYFCASSPVARDTQYFGPGTRLTVL.